A selection of T cell receptor beta chains follows, all from one sample in a study of T cell responses to AZD1222 COVID-19 vaccine. Clones were sequenced by immunoSEQ multiplex PCR, and TCRdb holds only the in-frame ones, with some missing. Of under 130,000 clones listed, around 89% are singletons. Material: peripheral blood, obtained on day 0 of AZD1222 vaccination. These receptor sequences come from an adult in good health. Both conserved end residues are part of each CDR3. The D gene is left open where the match is weak. Not all rows give a size; the values are once, few, many and, for expanded clones, a class.

TRBJ2-7 TRBV20-1 - TRBD1 CSASSQGAGEQYF TGCAGTGCTAGTAGTCAGGGGGCGGGCGAGCAGTACTTC
TRBJ2-1 TRBV7-2 - - CASRRTMRSSYNEQFF TGTGCCAGCAGGAGGACTATGCGAAGCTCCTACAATGAGCAGTTCTTC
TRBJ1-1 TRBV12-3/TRBV12-4 - - CASSRRLEAFF TGTGCCAGCAGCCGGAGGCTGGAAGCTTTCTTT
TRBJ2-2 TRBV9 - - CASSVLTTGELFF TGTGCCAGCAGCGTACTGACCACCGGGGAGCTGTTTTTT
TRBJ2-3 TRBV28 - - CASSTRLGGNTQYF TGTGCCAGCAGTACCAGACTAGGCGGGAATACGCAGTATTTT
TRBJ2-5 TRBV7-2 - - CASSFAAQTQETQYF TGTGCCAGCAGCTTCGCGGCCCAGACCCAGGAGACCCAGTACTTC
TRBJ2-7 TRBV28 - - CASSFRVEQYF TGTGCCAGCAGTTTCCGGGTCGAGCAGTACTTC
TRBJ2-7 TRBV2 - - CASVSRGMEEQYF TGTGCCAGCGTAAGCCGTGGGATGGAGGAGCAGTACTTC
TRBJ1-6 TRBV4-3 - TRBD1 CASSQAHGTGTAPLHF TGCGCCAGCAGCCAAGCCCACGGGACAGGGACGGCACCCCTCCACTTT
TRBJ2-1 TRBV12-3/TRBV12-4 few - CASSRDPYNEQFF TGTGCCAGCAGTCGAGACCCATACAATGAGCAGTTCTTC
TRBJ1-2 TRBV12-3/TRBV12-4 once - CASMEEEGYGYTF TGTGCCAGCATGGAGGAGGAAGGATATGGCTACACCTTC
TRBJ1-2 TRBV10-3 once TRBD1 CAIGGNRGRDYGYTF TGTGCCATCGGAGGTAACAGGGGGCGGGACTATGGCTACACCTTC
TRBJ2-1 TRBV14 - - CASSLGGEQFF TGTGCCAGCAGCCTCGGTGGTGAGCAGTTCTTC
TRBJ2-3 TRBV30 - - CACSAGGTDTQYF TGTGCCTGCTCAGCGGGTGGAACAGATACGCAGTATTTT
TRBJ1-1 TRBV7-2 - - CASSLATGWGNTEAFF TGTGCCAGCAGCTTAGCGACAGGTTGGGGGAACACTGAAGCTTTCTTT
TRBJ1-1 TRBV25-1 - - CASRLGGHTEAFF TGTGCCAGCAGACTTGGGGGGCACACTGAAGCTTTCTTT
TRBJ1-5 TRBV9 once - CASSVTGASPQPQHF TGTGCCAGCAGCGTAACAGGCGCCAGCCCTCAGCCCCAGCATTTT
TRBJ1-1 TRBV6-5 - TRBD1 CASTRDRARTEAFF TGTGCCAGCACCCGGGACAGGGCGCGAACTGAAGCTTTCTTT
TRBJ1-2 TRBV20-1 - - CSASINPAYGYTF TGCAGTGCTAGTATTAATCCTGCGTATGGCTACACCTTC
TRBJ1-3 TRBV28 - - CASSPSWGSGNTIYF TGTGCCAGCAGTCCCTCGTGGGGCTCAGGAAACACCATATATTTT
TRBJ1-3 TRBV13 few TRBD1 CASSYDRARSGNTIYF TGTGCCAGCAGCTATGACAGGGCTCGCTCTGGAAACACCATATATTTT
TRBJ2-1 TRBV5-1 - TRBD2 CASSSLAGGNEQFF TGCGCCAGCAGCTCACTAGCGGGAGGGAATGAGCAGTTCTTC
TRBJ1-2 TRBV19 - TRBD1 CASSPGTVGYTF TGTGCCAGTAGTCCAGGGACAGTTGGCTACACCTTC
TRBJ2-5 TRBV10-3 - TRBD2 CAISPGLAGGRETQYF TGTGCCATCAGTCCCGGACTAGCGGGAGGTAGAGAGACCCAGTACTTC
TRBJ2-7 TRBV29-1 - - CSVEMRGGEQYF TGCAGCGTTGAAATGAGAGGGGGCGAGCAGTACTTC
TRBJ1-6 TRBV6-2/TRBV6-3 - TRBD1 CASSYSKIGQGNSPLHF TGTGCCAGCAGTTACTCGAAAATTGGACAGGGGAATTCACCCCTCCACTTT
TRBJ2-1 TRBV19 - - CASSRGQRTLPQFF TGTGCCAGTAGTAGGGGACAACGGACACTCCCGCAGTTCTTC
TRBJ2-2 TRBV6-5 - TRBD1 CASRDRDRTGELFF TGTGCCAGCAGGGACAGGGATCGCACCGGGGAGCTGTTTTTT
TRBJ2-7 TRBV14 - - CASSQFGDYEQYF TGTGCCAGCAGCCAATTCGGGGACTACGAGCAGTACTTC
TRBJ2-7 TRBV15 - - CATSRGGRGVNEQYF TGTGCCACCAGCAGAGGGGGCAGGGGGGTCAACGAGCAGTACTTC
TRBJ1-2 TRBV10-3 - TRBD1 CAITEGTGYGYTF TGTGCCATCACCGAGGGGACAGGCTATGGCTACACCTTC
TRBJ2-7 TRBV4-2 - TRBD1 CASSQGQGREQYF TGTGCCAGCAGCCAAGGACAGGGCCGGGAGCAGTACTTC
TRBJ2-7 TRBV19 - - CARWGGASYEQYF TGTGCCAGATGGGGCGGGGCCTCCTACGAGCAGTACTTC
TRBJ2-7 TRBV24-1 - - CATSDNDRQQYF TGTGCCACCAGTGATAACGACCGTCAGCAGTACTTC
TRBJ1-2 TRBV6-5 - - CASSYSPSTYGYTF TGTGCCAGCAGTTATTCTCCTTCGACCTATGGCTACACCTTC
TRBJ1-5 TRBV19 few - CASSISASGHQPQHF TGTGCCAGTAGTATAAGCGCGTCGGGTCATCAGCCCCAGCATTTT
TRBJ1-5 TRBV6-1 - - CASSDRSNSNQPQHF TGTGCCAGCAGTGATCGCAGCAATAGCAATCAGCCCCAGCATTTT
TRBJ1-5 TRBV21-1 - - CASSKESTVVPNQPQHF TGTGCCAGCAGCAAAGAGAGCACTGTCGTTCCCAATCAGCCCCAGCATTTT
TRBJ2-3 TRBV27 once TRBD2 CASTNRGNLAGSTDTQYF TGTGCCAGCACCAACAGGGGAAACCTAGCGGGAAGCACAGATACGCAGTATTTT
TRBJ2-2 TRBV29-1 - - CSVEDGPLGTGELFF TGCAGCGTTGAAGATGGGCCCTTAGGGACCGGGGAGCTGTTTTTT
TRBJ2-1 TRBV3-1/TRBV3-2 once TRBD1 CASSQGPGQGREQFF TGTGCCAGCAGCCAAGGGCCGGGACAGGGTCGTGAGCAGTTCTTC
TRBJ1-2 TRBV6-5 - - CASSYGEGGNSYTF TGTGCCAGCAGTTACGGGGAAGGTGGAAATAGCTACACCTTC
TRBJ1-5 TRBV28 once - CASRSGDQPQHF TGTGCCAGCCGATCAGGGGATCAGCCCCAGCATTTT
TRBJ1-1 TRBV25-1 once TRBD1 CASSSQGGGTEAFF TGTGCCAGCAGTTCCCAGGGGGGTGGCACTGAAGCTTTCTTT
TRBJ2-1 TRBV5-1 - TRBD1 CASSLTGQGSNEQFF TGCGCCAGCAGCTTGACTGGACAGGGTAGCAATGAGCAGTTCTTC
TRBJ1-4 TRBV10-3 - - CAISESAEKLFF TGTGCCATCAGTGAGTCAGCTGAAAAACTGTTTTTT
TRBJ2-5 TRBV9 once - CATPSPKEETQYF TGTGCCACCCCCTCCCCCAAAGAAGAGACCCAGTACTTC
TRBJ1-1 TRBV28 - - CASSSNTEAFF TGTGCCAGCAGCAGCAACACTGAAGCTTTCTTT
TRBJ2-3 TRBV9 - TRBD2 CASSVAGGRAGDTQYF TGTGCCAGCAGCGTAGCAGGCGGGAGGGCCGGAGATACGCAGTATTTT
TRBJ1-5 TRBV6-5 - - CASSYEVSQPQHF TGTGCCAGCAGTTACGAAGTTAGTCAGCCCCAGCATTTT
TRBJ1-5 TRBV28 - TRBD1 CASSFGTGGQPQHF TGTGCCAGCAGTTTCGGGACAGGTGGACAGCCCCAGCATTTT
TRBJ2-1 TRBV19 - - CASRPDSYNEQFF TGTGCCAGCAGGCCTGACAGCTACAATGAGCAGTTCTTC
TRBJ2-6 TRBV4-3 - TRBD2 CASSQVLAGGAGANVLTF TGCGCCAGCAGCCAAGTTCTAGCGGGAGGGGCTGGGGCCAACGTCCTGACTTTC